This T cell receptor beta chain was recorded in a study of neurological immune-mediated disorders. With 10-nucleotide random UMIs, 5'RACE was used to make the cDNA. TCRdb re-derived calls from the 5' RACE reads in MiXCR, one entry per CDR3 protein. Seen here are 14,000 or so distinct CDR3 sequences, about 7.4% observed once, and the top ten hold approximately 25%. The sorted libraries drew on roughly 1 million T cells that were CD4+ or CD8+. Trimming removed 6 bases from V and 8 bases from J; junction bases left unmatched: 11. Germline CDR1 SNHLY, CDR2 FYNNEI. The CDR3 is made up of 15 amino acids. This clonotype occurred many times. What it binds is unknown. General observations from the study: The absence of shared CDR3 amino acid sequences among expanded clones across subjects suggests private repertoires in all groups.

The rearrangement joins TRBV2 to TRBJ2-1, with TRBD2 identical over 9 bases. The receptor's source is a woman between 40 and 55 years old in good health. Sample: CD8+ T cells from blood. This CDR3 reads CASSGWASGMDEQFF. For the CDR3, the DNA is TGTGCCAGCAGCGGCTGGGCTAGCGGGATGGATGAGCAGTTCTTC. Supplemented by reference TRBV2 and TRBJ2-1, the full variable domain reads EPEVTQTPSHQVTQMGQEVILRCVPISNHLYFYWYRQILGQKVEFLVSFYNNEISEKSEIFDDQFSVERPDGSNFTLKIRSTKLEDSAMYFCASSGWASGMDEQFFGPGTRLTVL.